This TCR beta chain was identified in a study of OX40 agonist ivuxolimab in advanced cancers. Study-level background: Dosing consisted of intravenous ivuxolimab at 0.01 to 10 mg/kg every 2 weeks.

Some clones are missing from TCRdb's copy, which holds only in-frame ones; the method was immunoSEQ multiplex PCR. Of around 50,000 clones in the sample, about 89% were seen once. The CDR3 totals 17 residues. V lost 5 bases and J lost 2, with 19 bases in between. Germline CDR1 and CDR2: SEHNR and FQNEAQ (reference sequence). The origin of this receptor is an adult with an advanced solid tumor such as melanoma, head and neck, liver or kidney cancer. This sequence joins TRBV7-9 and TRBJ1-5; possibly TRBD1 for D (6 bases). Sequencing used CD4+ or CD8+ T cells sorted from blood, obtained in a trial of the OX40 agonist ivuxolimab. The CDR3 DNA sequence: TGTGCCAGCAGCGTAGAGGAGGGGGGCTCCGGCAATCAGCCCCAGCATTTT. Its protein is CASSVEEGGSGNQPQHF.